The 4 T cell receptor beta chains given below trace back to one sample, sequenced in a study of human T cells and chemical hapten exposure. Time point noted: patch test 1, 2 weeks after DPC sensitization. Treatment defined: therapeutic diphenylcyclopropenone sensitization with weekly scalp DPC. TCRdb re-called the RACE reads through MiXCR, storing one row per CDR3 protein. The repertoire holds about 110,000 distinct CDR3 sequences, around 10% seen once, with under 4.5% in the top ten. The sample was whole blood, taken in connection with sensitization to the hapten diphenylcyclopropenone (DPC). Receptors were obtained from a woman between 40 and 50 years old with alopecia areata. Some clones in this sample may be carry-over from other donors' samples.

The V and J genes are TRBV9 and TRBJ2-3, with D unclear. The germline V gene has CDR1 SGDLS and CDR2 YYNGEE. The V end lost 0 bases, the J end lost 6 bases, and 14 bases lay between the germline ends. CDR3 length: 15 amino acids. The CDR3 bases are TGTGCCAGCAGCGTAGAAGGTAACTCGGCGGATACGCAGTATTTT. Encoded protein: CASSVEGNSADTQYF.

This clonotype occurred a few times. Compared with germline, one end of the junction differs, possibly owing to a read error. CDR3 sequence reads: CASSGTLYQETQYF. CDR3 coding DNA: TGTGCTAGCAGCGGGACTTTGTACCAAGAGACCCAGTACTTC. The chain is built from TRBV7-7 and TRBJ2-5, with 7 bases matching TRBD2. Germline CDR1 is SSHAT and CDR2 is FNYEAQ (reference sequence). The CDR3 is 14 amino acids.

This clonotype was picked up many times. The chain carries TRBV28 and TRBJ2-7, with 9 nucleotides matching TRBD1. In germline, CDR1 is MDHEN, CDR2 SYDVKM. The CDR3 is 15 amino acids. The ends lost 7 bases at V and 4 bases at J; junction bases unmatched: 11. The DNA of the CDR3 is TGTGCCAGCACCACGATGGGGACAGGGAGATACGAGCAGTACTTC. Protein sequence: CASTTMGTGRYEQYF. The variable domain in full, with the rest retrieved from reference TRBV28 and TRBJ2-7, is DVKVTQSSRYLVKRTGEKVFLECVQDMDHENMFWYRQDPGLGLRLIYFSYDVKMKEKGDIPEGYSVSREKKERFSLILESASTNQTSMYLCASTTMGTGRYEQYFGPGTRLTVT.

This clonotype showed up just a few times. The chain recombines TRBV18 with TRBJ1-1, with 10 bases that match TRBD1. This CDR3 spans 17 amino acids. CDR1 is KGHSH, CDR2 LQKENI, per germline. With 1 base clipped from V and 1 base from J, the junction kept 6 bases outside the gene matches. CDR3 sequence (DNA): TGTGCCAGCTCACCACTACCGACAGGGGGCCCGAACACTGAAGCTTTCTTT. It encodes CASSPLPTGGPNTEAFF.